The sample holds a few counts of the clone carrying this T cell receptor (beta chain). Study processing details: Amplified reference gene primers provided the basis for estimating nucleated cell counts. Using immunoSEQ multiplex PCR, the repertoire was profiled, and TCRdb retains in-frame clones only, with some absent. V and J calls and clone size are as listed in that table; D and trimming were resolved from the DNA. The table has some 97,000 clones, approximately 80% seen once. The sample belongs to a study of blood T cell repertoires in COVID-19. About the study: Some COVID-19 samples were acute and others convalescent; all came from the United States, Italy and Spain. From T cells, B-cell-depleted T cells, or PBMCs came the material, which was cDNA or gDNA.

The sequencing input was peripheral blood. The source of this sequence is a man in his fifties with active or convalescent COVID-19.

The CDR3 loop reads CASSPTGLHEQYF. The CDR3 DNA reads TGTGCCAGTAGTCCCACAGGGTTGCACGAGCAGTACTTC. The V gene is TRBV19, the J gene TRBJ2-7, with TRBD1 as a possible D gene (6 bases). CDR3 length equals 13 residues. The germline V gene encodes CDR1 LNHDA and CDR2 SQIVND (reference sequence). V was pared by 5 bases and J by 5 bases, with 13 bases between.